The 24 T cell receptor beta chains given below trace back to one sample, sequenced in a study of shared clonotypes between healthy human individuals. TCRdb's copy holds only in-frame clones and misses some; the assay was immunoSEQ multiplex PCR. There are about 380,000 clones in the sample; around 96% occur only once, and more than 0.3% lies in the top ten. What was sequenced was memory CD8+ T cells sorted from blood. Subset here: CD45RO+ cells pooled with CCR7-negative TemRA cells. The receptors shown here come from a man aged 30-40 years in good health.

The chain has TRBV19 and TRBJ1-1; no firm D call. The CDR3 consists of 11 residues. V dropped 6 bases and J dropped 7 bases, with 9 bases sitting between them. The germline CDR1 and CDR2 sequences are LNHDA and SQIVND (reference sequence). CDR3 in DNA: TGTGCCAGTAGACTGGGTATTGAAGCTTTCTTT. Translation gives CASRLGIEAFF. The complete variable domain, with remaining parts taken from reference TRBV19 and TRBJ1-1, reads DGGITQSPKYLFRKEGQNVTLSCEQNLNHDAMYWYRQDPGQGLRLIYYSQIVNDFQKGDIAEGYSVSREKKESFPLTVTSAQKNPTAFYLCASRLGIEAFFGQGTRLTVV.

The rearrangement joins TRBV30 to TRBJ1-2; D not resolved. This CDR3 region has 13 residues. V lost 2 bases and J 1 base, leaving 8 bases between the germline ends. Germline lookup yields CDR1 GTSNPN and CDR2 SVGIG (reference sequence). CDR3: CAWSYDINYGYTF. For the CDR3, the DNA is TGTGCCTGGAGTTACGACATTAACTATGGCTACACCTTC.

The rearrangement links TRBV29-1 to TRBJ2-7; D is possibly TRBD1 (6 bases). The CDR3 sequence is 12 residues long. Trimming removed 6 bases from V and 0 bases from J, with 9 bases in between. Looked up from germline, CDR1 is SQVTM and CDR2 is ANQGSEA. The DNA for the CDR3 is TGCAGCGTGGGGGCTTCCTCCTACGAGCAGTACTTC. This gives the protein CSVGASSYEQYF.

The chain uses TRBV7-2 and TRBJ1-2, with D tentatively TRBD1 (5 bases). CDR1 and CDR2 from the germline V gene are SGHTA and FQGNSA. CDR3 length: 17 amino acids. V was pared by 0 bases and J by 4 bases, with 18 bases between. The CDR3 bases are TGTGCCAGCAGCTTAGCGACCCCAAGGGGCGGGGGCTATGGCTACACCTTC. This codes for CASSLATPRGGGYGYTF.

The rearrangement uses TRBV11-1 and TRBJ1-3, with D possibly TRBD1 on 6 matching bases. V lost 5 bases and J 1 base, leaving 15 bases between the germline ends. Germline assignment: CDR1 SGHAT and CDR2 FQDESV (reference sequence). The CDR3 consists of 16 residues. CDR3 in DNA: TGTGCCAGCAGCGCATCAACTACAGGGTCTGGAAACACCATATATTTT. Its translation: CASSASTTGSGNTIYF.

The chain is built from TRBV4-2 and TRBJ2-7; 7 bases align to TRBD2. The CDR3 contains 14 residues. In germline, CDR1 is LGHNA, CDR2 YNFKEQ. With V trimmed by 1 base and J by 4 bases, 4 bases remained unmatched. The CDR3 DNA reads as TGTGCCAGCAGCCAAGGAGCTAGCGGTTACGAGCAGTACTTC. It yields the protein CASSQGASGYEQYF.

The chain links TRBV2 to TRBJ2-5; TRBD1 or TRBD2 may be the D gene (5 bases each). This CDR3 spans 15 amino acids. Germline values: CDR1 SNHLY, CDR2 FYNNEI. V lost 3 bases and J lost 1, with 12 bases in between. The CDR3 DNA reads as TGTGCCAGCAGTGACGGGGCCCTAAGCCAAGAGACCCAGTACTTC. This translates into CASSDGALSQETQYF.

This chain links TRBV14 with TRBJ1-2; D may be TRBD1 (6 bases). The V and J ends lost 2 bases and 5 bases respectively, with 9 bases between them. The CDR3 is made up of 13 amino acids. Germline values: CDR1 SGHDN, CDR2 FVKESK. For the CDR3, the DNA is TGTGCCAGCAGCCAACAGGGGAGGTATGGCTACACCTTC. It is translated as CASSQQGRYGYTF.

This rearrangement joins TRBV7-9 to TRBJ2-6; possibly TRBD2 for D (7 bases). CDR1 and CDR2 (germline): SEHNR, FQNEAQ (reference sequence). The CDR3 loop spans 15 amino acids. Trimming removed 7 bases from V and 4 bases from J, with 14 bases in between. CDR3 coding DNA: TGTGCCAGCATAAGGGCGGGGGCCGGGGCCAACGTCCTGACTTTC. Its translation: CASIRAGAGANVLTF.

This clone was recorded once. The J gene is TRBJ1-1, the V gene TRBV27, with 10 bases fitting TRBD1. The germline gives CDR1 MNHEY, CDR2 SMNVEV (reference sequence). This CDR3 region has 14 residues. V dropped 5 bases and J dropped 4; count of bases not matched to a gene: 4. For the CDR3, the DNA is TGTGCCAGCAGTGAACGGACAGGGGGCACTGAAGCTTTCTTT. It encodes CASSERTGGTEAFF.

This clone came up once. The J gene is TRBJ2-5, the V gene TRBV4-2; unclear D gene. Germline V gene sequence: CDR1 LGHNA, CDR2 YNFKEQ. V shed 0 bases and J shed 0 bases, with 11 bases lying between them. The CDR3 has 16 amino acids. In DNA, the CDR3 is TGTGCCAGCAGCCAAGATCCCTTCCTCGACCAAGAGACCCAGTACTTC. This gives the protein CASSQDPFLDQETQYF.

CDR3 sequence reads: CASSQSLSGISYNEQFF. The CDR3 coding sequence is TGTGCCAGCAGCCAATCCCTTAGCGGGATATCCTACAATGAGCAGTTCTTC. The rearrangement links TRBV4-2 to TRBJ2-1, with TRBD2 matching 8 bases. CDR1 LGHNA and CDR2 YNFKEQ come from the germline V gene. The CDR3 runs 17 residues. The trim removed 2 bases at V and 1 base at J, leaving 7 bases unmatched.

The chain combines TRBV27 with TRBJ1-5; 10 nucleotides align to TRBD1. V lost 5 bases to trimming and J lost 0 bases; unmatched junction nucleotides: 7. CDR1 is MNHEY and CDR2 is SMNVEV in the germline V gene (reference sequence). The CDR3 has 17 amino acids. The CDR3: CASSPRDRGYSNQPQHF. In nucleotides, the CDR3 is TGTGCCAGCAGTCCCCGGGACAGGGGATATAGCAATCAGCCCCAGCATTTT.

This clone was observed a single time. The chain joins TRBV11-3 to TRBJ2-7; D possibly corresponds to TRBD1 (6 bases). The germline gives CDR1 SGHNT, CDR2 YENEEA. Trimming shortened V by 4 bases and J by 2 bases, and 24 bases separated the two germline ends. CDR3 length equals 18 residues. The CDR3 bases are TGTGCCAGCAGCTCCCCCGACCGGGACACATACCTCACCTACGAGCAGTACTTC. Residues: CASSSPDRDTYLTYEQYF.

In regard to this clone: The same CDR3 also results from other DNA sequences found in this sample. The chain employs TRBV27 and TRBJ2-7; TRBD2 agrees at 10 bases. Germline CDR1 MNHEY, CDR2 SMNVEV (reference sequence). This CDR3 region has 14 residues. V shed 5 bases and J 2 bases; nucleotides not matched to a gene: 3. CDR3 DNA sequence: TGTGCCAGCAGTGGGAGCGGGAGGGCCTACGAGCAGTACTTC. The encoded protein is CASSGSGRAYEQYF.

The chain recombines TRBV6-6 with TRBJ2-7, with D perhaps matching TRBD2 (6 bases). Germline CDR1 is MNHNY and CDR2 is SVGAGI (reference sequence). V lost 5 bases and J 2 bases, leaving 19 bases between the germline ends. The CDR3 contains 16 residues. The CDR3 spells CASSTPRLVRTYEQYF. CDR3 DNA sequence: TGTGCCAGCAGTACGCCGAGACTAGTTAGGACCTACGAGCAGTACTTC.

The V call is TRBV9, the J call TRBJ2-7; tentative D call: TRBD2 (6 bases). The CDR3 extends over 15 amino acids. With 0 bases removed from V and 3 bases from J, the gap between germline ends came to 13 bases. The germline CDR1 and CDR2 sequences are SGDLS and YYNGEE. Here the CDR3 reads CASSVEPTRIYEQYF. The CDR3 coding sequence is TGTGCCAGCAGCGTAGAACCGACTAGAATCTACGAGCAGTACTTC.

The chain is built from TRBV19 and TRBJ1-2; no clear D gene. Trimming removed 5 bases from V and 2 bases from J, with 9 bases in between. This CDR3 spans 13 amino acids. Germline values: CDR1 LNHDA, CDR2 SQIVND (reference sequence). Here the CDR3 reads CASSPRRNYGYTF. CDR3 coding DNA: TGTGCCAGTAGTCCCCGACGGAACTATGGCTACACCTTC.

This clone has only one observation. This chain connects TRBV7-9 to TRBJ1-1; D remains unclear. Looked up from germline, CDR1 is SEHNR and CDR2 is FQNEAQ (reference sequence). The CDR3 has 13 amino acids. V was clipped by 2 bases and J by 1 base, with 5 bases between them. CDR3 nucleotides: TGTGCCAGCAGCTTATCACAGAACACTGAAGCTTTCTTT. It specifies CASSLSQNTEAFF. Looking up the rest from reference TRBV7-9 and TRBJ1-1 gives the full variable domain: DTGVSQNPRHKITKRGQNVTFRCDPISEHNRLYWYRQTLGQGPEFLTYFQNEAQLEKSRLLSDRFSAERPKGSFSTLEIQRTEQGDSAMYLCASSLSQNTEAFFGQGTRLTVV.

The rearrangement uses TRBV25-1 and TRBJ2-1, with a possible D match to TRBD2 (5 bases). The CDR3 consists of 16 residues. Per germline, CDR1 MGHDK and CDR2 SYGVNS. The V and J ends lost 3 bases and 4 bases respectively, with 16 bases between them. The chain's CDR3 is CASSETTGSAYNEQFF. CDR3 sequence (DNA): TGTGCCAGCAGTGAGACCACGGGTAGCGCTTACAATGAGCAGTTCTTC.

V usage is TRBV5-1 and J usage is TRBJ1-2; D is unclear. V was shortened by 2 bases and J by 4 bases, with 12 bases between the two germline ends. This CDR3 has 14 amino acids. CDR1 is SGHRS and CDR2 is YFSETQ in the germline V gene. The CDR3 reads CASSLGQESYGYTF. CDR3 sequence (DNA): TGCGCCAGCAGCTTAGGCCAGGAAAGCTATGGCTACACCTTC.

The CDR3 sequence is CASQQGWGNTIYF. The CDR3 DNA is TGTGCCAGCCAACAGGGGTGGGGAAACACCATATATTTT. This chain connects TRBV6-1 to TRBJ1-3, with 7 nucleotides matching TRBD1. Germline CDR1 is MNHNS and CDR2 is SASEGT. The CDR3 is 13 amino acids. Trimming cost V 8 bases and J 4 bases; bases outside gene matches: 5.

The genes are TRBV19 and TRBJ2-2; 7 nucleotides agree with TRBD2. This CDR3 region has 14 residues. The germline V gene encodes CDR1 LNHDA and CDR2 SQIVND (reference sequence). The junction had 4 bases not matched to a gene; V was cut back by 6 bases and J by 3 bases. In nucleotides, the CDR3 is TGTGCCAGTAGGCTAGCGGCGTACACCGGGGAGCTGTTTTTT. Its protein is CASRLAAYTGELFF.

This clone was counted once. The chain couples TRBV9 to TRBJ2-5, with 10 nucleotides matching TRBD1. CDR3 length: 15 amino acids. Looked up from germline, CDR1 is SGDLS and CDR2 is YYNGEE. J lost 6 bases, V lost 0 bases, and 5 bases had no gene match. The CDR3 DNA follows: TGTGCCAGCAGCGTAGTAGGGACAGGGGTAAAGACCCAGTACTTC. The encoded protein is CASSVVGTGVKTQYF.